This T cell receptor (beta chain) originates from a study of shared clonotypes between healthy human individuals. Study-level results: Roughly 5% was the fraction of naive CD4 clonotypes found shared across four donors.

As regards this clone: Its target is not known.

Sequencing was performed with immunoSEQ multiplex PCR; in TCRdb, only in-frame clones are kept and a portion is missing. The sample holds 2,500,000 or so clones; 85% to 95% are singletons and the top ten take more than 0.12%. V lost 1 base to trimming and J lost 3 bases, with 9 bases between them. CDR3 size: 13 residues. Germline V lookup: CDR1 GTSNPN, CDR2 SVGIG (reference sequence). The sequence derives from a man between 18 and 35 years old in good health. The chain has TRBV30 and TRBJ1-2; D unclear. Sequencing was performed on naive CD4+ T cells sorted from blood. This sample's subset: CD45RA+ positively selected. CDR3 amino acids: CAWSDRTDYGYTF. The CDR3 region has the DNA TGTGCCTGGAGTGATAGGACGGACTATGGCTACACCTTC.